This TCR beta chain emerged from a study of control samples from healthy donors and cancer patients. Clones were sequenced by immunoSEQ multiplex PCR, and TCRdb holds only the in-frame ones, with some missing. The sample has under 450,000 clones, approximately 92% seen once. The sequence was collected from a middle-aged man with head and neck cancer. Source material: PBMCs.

CDR3 in DNA: TGTGCCAGCAGCCGGGCCCAGCTATCTAATGAAAAACTGTTTTTT. Translated, it gives CASSRAQLSNEKLFF. This chain joins TRBV28 and TRBJ1-4; the D is unclear. This CDR3 spans 15 amino acids. Deletions cut 6 bases from V and 3 bases from J, with 14 bases between. Germline V lookup: CDR1 MDHEN, CDR2 SYDVKM.